Listed here are 2 T cell receptor beta chains from one sample, sequenced in a study of blood T cells in healthy people across ages. With a J-beta primer mix and a sample-barcoded 5' primer, a second PCR ran about 7 to 12 cycles. Using its own MiXCR run on the 5' RACE reads, TCRdb lists one record per CDR3 protein. Among 1.5 million to 2 million distinct CDR3 sequences listed, roughly two fifths were seen once. The sequenced sample was blood. The receptors come from a human donor in good health.

This clonotype was seen more than once but under ten times. This chain joins TRBV27 and TRBJ2-7; tentative D call: TRBD1 (5 bases). CDR3 length: 12 residues. CDR1 is MNHEY and CDR2 is SMNVEV in the germline V gene (reference sequence). V was cut by 8 bases and J by 3 bases, with 11 bases left in between. CDR3 in amino acids: CASADTIYEQYF. The CDR3 nucleotides are TGTGCCAGCGCGGACACCATCTACGAGCAGTACTTC.

Comments on this clonotype: One end of the junction is discordant with germline, which a read error may explain. The chain carries TRBV5-1 and TRBJ1-2; D call uncertain. Germline values: CDR1 SGHRS, CDR2 YFSETQ. CDR3 length: 14 residues. The CDR3 loop reads CASTPLDPDYGYIF. Written as DNA, the CDR3 is TGCGCCAGCACTCCGCTGGACCCCGACTATGGCTACATCTTC.